These T cell receptor beta chains were read from a single sample in a study of T cell responses to AZD1222 COVID-19 vaccine. Clones were read by immunoSEQ multiplex PCR, and TCRdb kept only the in-frame ones, dropping some. Of approximately 120,000 clones detected, around nine tenths appear once; the ten largest clones hold about 5%. The source was peripheral blood, collected on day 0 of AZD1222 vaccination. These receptors were taken from an adult in good health. Each CDR3 is given with its conserved first and last residue. D genes are given only for firm matches. The listing skips clone size in some rows; elsewhere it reads once, few, many or a size class.

CDR3 protein: CSVSGAGELFF; CDR3 DNA: TGCAGCGTTTCAGGGGCCGGGGAGCTGTTTTTT; D gene: NA; clone size: NA; V gene: TRBV29-1; J gene: TRBJ2-2
CDR3 protein: CASSEGQGTEKLFF; CDR3 DNA: TGTGCCAGCAGCGAGGGACAGGGGACCGAAAAACTGTTTTTT; D gene: TRBD1; clone size: NA; V gene: TRBV11-3; J gene: TRBJ1-4
CDR3 protein: CASSHAGGGYYEQYF; CDR3 DNA: TGTGCCAGCAGCCATGCCGGGGGGGGTTATTACGAGCAGTACTTC; D gene: TRBD2; clone size: NA; V gene: TRBV3-1/TRBV3-2; J gene: TRBJ2-7
CDR3 protein: CASSLGGQPSNTEAFF; CDR3 DNA: TGTGCCAGCAGCTTAGGGGGACAGCCTTCCAACACTGAAGCTTTCTTT; D gene: TRBD1; clone size: NA; V gene: TRBV7-8; J gene: TRBJ1-1
CDR3 protein: CASESGAGGSPLHF; CDR3 DNA: TGTGCCAGTGAATCGGGGGCAGGGGGGTCACCCCTCCACTTT; D gene: TRBD1; clone size: NA; V gene: TRBV19; J gene: TRBJ1-6
CDR3 protein: CASSPQTRNTIYF; CDR3 DNA: TGTGCCAGCAGCCCCCAGACTCGAAACACCATATATTTT; D gene: NA; clone size: NA; V gene: TRBV7-9; J gene: TRBJ1-3
CDR3 protein: CASSQEGTGFSQYF; CDR3 DNA: TGTGCCAGCAGCCAAGAGGGGACAGGGTTTTCGCAGTACTTC; D gene: TRBD1; clone size: NA; V gene: TRBV14; J gene: TRBJ2-7
CDR3 protein: CASSVDSGGAALGDTQYF; CDR3 DNA: TGTGCCAGCAGCGTAGACAGCGGGGGGGCTGCCTTGGGAGATACGCAGTATTTT; D gene: TRBD2; clone size: NA; V gene: TRBV9; J gene: TRBJ2-3
CDR3 protein: CAISVLTRFNTGELFF; CDR3 DNA: TGTGCCATCAGTGTCCTGACAAGGTTTAACACCGGGGAGCTGTTTTTT; D gene: NA; clone size: NA; V gene: TRBV10-3; J gene: TRBJ2-2
CDR3 protein: CASSTTTDTQYF; CDR3 DNA: TGTGCCAGTAGTACTACCACAGATACGCAGTATTTT; D gene: NA; clone size: NA; V gene: TRBV19; J gene: TRBJ2-3
CDR3 protein: CASSTGTVYQETQYF; CDR3 DNA: TGTGCCAGCAGTACGGGGACCGTGTACCAAGAGACCCAGTACTTC; D gene: NA; clone size: NA; V gene: TRBV6-5; J gene: TRBJ2-5
CDR3 protein: CATSFPSNYGYTF; CDR3 DNA: TGTGCGACCTCCTTCCCGTCTAACTATGGCTACACCTTC; D gene: NA; clone size: NA; V gene: TRBV11-2; J gene: TRBJ1-2
CDR3 protein: CASRPRGHYGYTF; CDR3 DNA: TGTGCCAGCAGACCGAGGGGCCACTATGGCTACACCTTC; D gene: NA; clone size: NA; V gene: TRBV5-8; J gene: TRBJ1-2
CDR3 protein: CASSLLQTFSSYEQYF; CDR3 DNA: TGCGCCAGCAGCTTGTTGCAGACTTTTAGCTCCTACGAGCAGTACTTC; D gene: NA; clone size: NA; V gene: TRBV5-1; J gene: TRBJ2-7
CDR3 protein: CAWSGPGRSNQPQHF; CDR3 DNA: TGTGCCTGGAGTGGCCCGGGAAGGAGCAATCAGCCCCAGCATTTT; D gene: NA; clone size: NA; V gene: TRBV30; J gene: TRBJ1-5
CDR3 protein: CASSPTPSGNQPQHF; CDR3 DNA: TGTGCCAGCTCACCCACTCCTAGCGGCAATCAGCCCCAGCATTTT; D gene: NA; clone size: NA; V gene: TRBV18; J gene: TRBJ1-5
CDR3 protein: CASSSWATNYGYTF; CDR3 DNA: TGTGCCAGCAGTTCCTGGGCCACTAACTATGGCTACACCTTC; D gene: NA; clone size: NA; V gene: TRBV6-5; J gene: TRBJ1-2
CDR3 protein: CASSSGQPNYGYTF; CDR3 DNA: TGTGCCAGCAGCTCGGGACAACCGAACTATGGCTACACCTTC; D gene: NA; clone size: NA; V gene: TRBV11-3; J gene: TRBJ1-2
CDR3 protein: CASSQEGNEAFF; CDR3 DNA: TGTGCCAGCAGCCAAGAGGGCAATGAAGCTTTCTTT; D gene: NA; clone size: NA; V gene: TRBV3-1/TRBV3-2; J gene: TRBJ1-1
CDR3 protein: CASSTGHGWWYF; CDR3 DNA: TGTGCCAGCAGTACAGGACACGGATGGTGGTACTTC; D gene: NA; clone size: NA; V gene: TRBV6-2/TRBV6-3; J gene: TRBJ2-4
CDR3 protein: CASSQGNSYEQYF; CDR3 DNA: TGTGCCAGCAGCCAGGGCAACTCCTACGAGCAGTACTTC; D gene: NA; clone size: NA; V gene: TRBV14; J gene: TRBJ2-7
CDR3 protein: CASSPSKGVGNEQFF; CDR3 DNA: TGTGCCAGCAGTCCCTCGAAGGGAGTTGGTAATGAGCAGTTCTTC; D gene: NA; clone size: NA; V gene: TRBV27; J gene: TRBJ2-1
CDR3 protein: CASSRRWAGGNNEQFF; CDR3 DNA: TGTGCCAGCAGCCGCAGGTGGGCGGGAGGAAACAATGAGCAGTTCTTC; D gene: TRBD2; clone size: NA; V gene: TRBV7-2; J gene: TRBJ2-1
CDR3 protein: CASKEDGRGYTF; CDR3 DNA: TGTGCCAGCAAAGAGGACGGGCGGGGCTACACCTTC; D gene: NA; clone size: NA; V gene: TRBV6-5; J gene: TRBJ1-2
CDR3 protein: CASSDGTVLNEKLFF; CDR3 DNA: TGTGCCAGCAGTGACGGTACGGTACTTAATGAAAAACTGTTTTTT; D gene: NA; clone size: NA; V gene: TRBV6-4; J gene: TRBJ1-4
CDR3 protein: CASSYSGTGDTEAFF; CDR3 DNA: TGTGCCAGCAGTTACTCCGGGACAGGGGACACTGAAGCTTTCTTT; D gene: TRBD1; clone size: NA; V gene: TRBV6-5; J gene: TRBJ1-1
CDR3 protein: CASSARTGGYEKLFF; CDR3 DNA: TGTGCCAGCAGTGCTCGGACAGGAGGGTATGAAAAACTGTTTTTT; D gene: TRBD1; clone size: NA; V gene: TRBV2; J gene: TRBJ1-4
CDR3 protein: CASSSGTVQNTEAFF; CDR3 DNA: TGCGCCAGCAGCTCTGGGACAGTACAGAACACTGAAGCTTTCTTT; D gene: TRBD1; clone size: NA; V gene: TRBV5-1; J gene: TRBJ1-1
CDR3 protein: CASSDGTGDNEKLFF; CDR3 DNA: TGTGCCAGCAGTGATGGAACAGGGGATAATGAAAAACTGTTTTTT; D gene: TRBD1; clone size: few; V gene: TRBV2; J gene: TRBJ1-4
CDR3 protein: CASSFAGGRPYEQYF; CDR3 DNA: TGTGCCAGCAGCTTTGCGGGAGGGCGGCCCTACGAGCAGTACTTC; D gene: TRBD2; clone size: NA; V gene: TRBV7-9; J gene: TRBJ2-7
CDR3 protein: CASSLGQGANEKLFF; CDR3 DNA: TGTGCCAGCAGCTTGGGACAGGGGGCTAATGAAAAACTGTTTTTT; D gene: TRBD1; clone size: once; V gene: TRBV11-3; J gene: TRBJ1-4
CDR3 protein: CASSRRGGSGANVLTF; CDR3 DNA: TGTGCCAGCAGCCGTCGAGGGGGATCTGGGGCCAACGTCCTGACTTTC; D gene: NA; clone size: NA; V gene: TRBV7-2; J gene: TRBJ2-6
CDR3 protein: CASSFGQGKGPQHF; CDR3 DNA: TGTGCCAGCAGCTTCGGGCAGGGGAAGGGGCCCCAGCATTTT; D gene: NA; clone size: once; V gene: TRBV7-2; J gene: TRBJ1-5
CDR3 protein: CASSFPGSPLHF; CDR3 DNA: TGTGCCAGCAGCTTTCCGGGCTCACCCCTCCACTTT; D gene: NA; clone size: NA; V gene: TRBV7-3; J gene: TRBJ1-6
CDR3 protein: CASSEQEDSNQPQHF; CDR3 DNA: TGTGCCAGCAGTGAACAGGAAGATAGCAATCAGCCCCAGCATTTT; D gene: NA; clone size: NA; V gene: TRBV2; J gene: TRBJ1-5
CDR3 protein: CASSEGSSYNSPLHF; CDR3 DNA: TGCGCCAGCAGTGAAGGGAGCTCCTATAATTCACCCCTCCACTTT; D gene: NA; clone size: NA; V gene: TRBV10-1; J gene: TRBJ1-6
CDR3 protein: CASSKAPYNQPQHF; CDR3 DNA: TGTGCCAGCAGCAAAGCACCGTACAATCAGCCCCAGCATTTT; D gene: NA; clone size: NA; V gene: TRBV21-1; J gene: TRBJ1-5
CDR3 protein: CASSKLQGNQPQHF; CDR3 DNA: TGTGCCAGCAGTAAACTACAGGGGAATCAGCCCCAGCATTTT; D gene: TRBD1; clone size: NA; V gene: TRBV27; J gene: TRBJ1-5
CDR3 protein: CAVQPGGLNEKLFF; CDR3 DNA: TGTGCCGTACAACCCGGGGGGCTTAATGAAAAACTGTTTTTT; D gene: NA; clone size: NA; V gene: TRBV19; J gene: TRBJ1-4
CDR3 protein: CASSEGYRGGSPLHF; CDR3 DNA: TGTGCCAGCAGTGAAGGGTACAGGGGCGGATCACCCCTCCACTTT; D gene: TRBD1; clone size: NA; V gene: TRBV2; J gene: TRBJ1-6